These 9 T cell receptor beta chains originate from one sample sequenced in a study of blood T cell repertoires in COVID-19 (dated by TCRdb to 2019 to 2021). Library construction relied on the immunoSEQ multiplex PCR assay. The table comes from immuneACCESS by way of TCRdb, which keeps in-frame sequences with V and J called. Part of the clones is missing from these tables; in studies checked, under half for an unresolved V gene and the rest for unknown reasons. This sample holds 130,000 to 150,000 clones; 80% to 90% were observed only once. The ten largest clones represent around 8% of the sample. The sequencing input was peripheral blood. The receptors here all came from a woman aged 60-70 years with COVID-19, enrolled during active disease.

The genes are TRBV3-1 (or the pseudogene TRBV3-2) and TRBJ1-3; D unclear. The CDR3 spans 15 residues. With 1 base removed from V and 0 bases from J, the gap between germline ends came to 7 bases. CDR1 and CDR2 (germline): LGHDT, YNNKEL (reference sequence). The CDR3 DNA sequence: TGTGCCAGCAGCCAAGCGGGGAGCTCTGGAAACACCATATATTTT. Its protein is CASSQAGSSGNTIYF.

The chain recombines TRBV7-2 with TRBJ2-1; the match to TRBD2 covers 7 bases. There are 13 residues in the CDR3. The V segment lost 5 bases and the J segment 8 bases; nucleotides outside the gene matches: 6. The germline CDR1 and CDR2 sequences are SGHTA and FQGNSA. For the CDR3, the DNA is TGTGCCAGCAGCCCCCGAACTAGCGATGAGCAGTTCTTC. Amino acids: CASSPRTSDEQFF.

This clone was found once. The CDR3 DNA reads as TGTGCCAGTAGTGGCGGGACTACGGGAGTTTATACGCAGTATTTT. Its translation: CASSGGTTGVYTQYF. This sequence joins TRBV19 and TRBJ2-3; 7 bases are a match to TRBD2. The CDR3 sequence is 15 residues long. V lost 5 bases to trimming and J lost 7 bases; unmatched junction nucleotides: 12. Germline V gives CDR1 LNHDA, CDR2 SQIVND (reference sequence).

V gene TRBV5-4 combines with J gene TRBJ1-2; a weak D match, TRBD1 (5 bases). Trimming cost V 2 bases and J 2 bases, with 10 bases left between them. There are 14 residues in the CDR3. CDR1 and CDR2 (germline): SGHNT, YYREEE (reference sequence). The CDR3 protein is CASSFGYRNYGYTF. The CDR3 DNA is TGTGCCAGCAGCTTTGGTTACAGGAACTATGGCTACACCTTC.

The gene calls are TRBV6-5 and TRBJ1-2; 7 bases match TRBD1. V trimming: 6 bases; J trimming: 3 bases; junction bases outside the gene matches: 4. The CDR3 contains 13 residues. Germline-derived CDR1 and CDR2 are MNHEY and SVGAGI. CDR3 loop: CASRRTGDYGYTF. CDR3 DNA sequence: TGTGCCAGCAGACGAACAGGGGACTATGGCTACACCTTC.

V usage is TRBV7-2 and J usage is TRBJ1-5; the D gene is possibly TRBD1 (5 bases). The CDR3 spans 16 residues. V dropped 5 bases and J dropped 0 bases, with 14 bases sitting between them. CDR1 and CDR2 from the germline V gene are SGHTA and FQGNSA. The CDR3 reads CASSPQGSYSNQPQHF. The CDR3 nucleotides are TGTGCCAGCAGCCCCCAGGGTAGCTATAGCAATCAGCCCCAGCATTTT. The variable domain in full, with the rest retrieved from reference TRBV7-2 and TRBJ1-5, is GAGVSQSPSNKVTEKGKDVELRCDPISGHTALYWYRQSLGQGLEFLIYFQGNSAPDKSGLPSDRFSAERTGGSVSTLTIQRTQQEDSAVYLCASSPQGSYSNQPQHFGDGTRLSIL.

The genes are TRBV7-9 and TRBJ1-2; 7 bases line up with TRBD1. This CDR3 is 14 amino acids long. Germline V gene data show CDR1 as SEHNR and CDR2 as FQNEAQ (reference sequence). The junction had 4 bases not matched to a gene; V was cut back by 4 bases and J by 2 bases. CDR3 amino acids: CASSSLGQNYGYTF. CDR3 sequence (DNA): TGTGCCAGCAGCTCTTTGGGACAGAACTATGGCTACACCTTC.

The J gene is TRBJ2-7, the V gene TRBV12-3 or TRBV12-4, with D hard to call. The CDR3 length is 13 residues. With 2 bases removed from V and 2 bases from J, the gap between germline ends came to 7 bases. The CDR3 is CASSLKPTYEQYF. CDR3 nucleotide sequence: TGTGCCAGCAGTTTAAAGCCGACCTACGAGCAGTACTTC.

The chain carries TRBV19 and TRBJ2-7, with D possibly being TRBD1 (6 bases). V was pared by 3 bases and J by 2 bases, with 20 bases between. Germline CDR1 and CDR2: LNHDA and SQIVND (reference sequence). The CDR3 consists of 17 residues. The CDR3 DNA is TGTGCCAGTAGTATTGCGCTAGGACAGTCAGTTCCCTACGAGCAGTACTTC. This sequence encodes CASSIALGQSVPYEQYF.